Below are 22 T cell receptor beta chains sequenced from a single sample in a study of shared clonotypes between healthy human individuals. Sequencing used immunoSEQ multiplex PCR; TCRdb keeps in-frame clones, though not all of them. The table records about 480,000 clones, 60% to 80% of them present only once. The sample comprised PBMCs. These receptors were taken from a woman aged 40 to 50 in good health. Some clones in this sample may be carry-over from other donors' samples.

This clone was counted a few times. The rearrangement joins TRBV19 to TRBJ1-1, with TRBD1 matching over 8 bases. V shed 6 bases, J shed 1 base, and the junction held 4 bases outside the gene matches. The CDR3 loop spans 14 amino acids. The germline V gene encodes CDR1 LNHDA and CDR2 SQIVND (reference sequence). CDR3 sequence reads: CASSFGQGNTEAFF. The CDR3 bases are TGTGCCAGTAGCTTCGGACAGGGGAACACTGAAGCTTTCTTT.

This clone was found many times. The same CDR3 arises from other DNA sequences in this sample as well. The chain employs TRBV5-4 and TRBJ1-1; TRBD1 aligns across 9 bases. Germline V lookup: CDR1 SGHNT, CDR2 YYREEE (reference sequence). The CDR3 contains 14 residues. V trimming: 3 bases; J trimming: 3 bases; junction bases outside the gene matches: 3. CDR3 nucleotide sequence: TGTGCCAGCAGCTGGGGACAGGGAGACACTGAAGCTTTCTTT. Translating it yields CASSWGQGDTEAFF.

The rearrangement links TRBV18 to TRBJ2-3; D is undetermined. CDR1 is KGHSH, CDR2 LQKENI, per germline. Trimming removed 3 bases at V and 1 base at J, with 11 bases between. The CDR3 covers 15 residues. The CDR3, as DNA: TGTGCCAGCTCACCGGGCCAGACTGGCACAGATACGCAGTATTTT. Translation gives CASSPGQTGTDTQYF.

The DNA of the CDR3 is TGTGCCAGCAGCTTAGATACAAGCGGGAGCTCCTATACGCAGTATTTT. As protein: CASSLDTSGSSYTQYF. This chain connects TRBV7-2 to TRBJ2-3; 8 bases agree with TRBD2. With 1 base clipped from V and 7 bases from J, the junction kept 10 bases outside the gene matches. Germline CDR1 and CDR2: SGHTA and FQGNSA. The CDR3 is 16 amino acids.

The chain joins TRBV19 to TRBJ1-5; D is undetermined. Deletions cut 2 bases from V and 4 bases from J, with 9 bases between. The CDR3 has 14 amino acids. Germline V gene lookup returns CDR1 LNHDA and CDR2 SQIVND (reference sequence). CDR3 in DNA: TGTGCCAGTAGTATAAGCCACTTAAATCAGCCCCAGCATTTT. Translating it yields CASSISHLNQPQHF.

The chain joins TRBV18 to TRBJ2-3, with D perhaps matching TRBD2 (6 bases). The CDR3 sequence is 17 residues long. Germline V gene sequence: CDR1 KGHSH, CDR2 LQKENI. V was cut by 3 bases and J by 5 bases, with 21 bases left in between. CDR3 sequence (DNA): TGTGCCAGCTCACCGTCCTCGGGAGCGCGCCAAGAAGATACGCAGTATTTT. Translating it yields CASSPSSGARQEDTQYF.

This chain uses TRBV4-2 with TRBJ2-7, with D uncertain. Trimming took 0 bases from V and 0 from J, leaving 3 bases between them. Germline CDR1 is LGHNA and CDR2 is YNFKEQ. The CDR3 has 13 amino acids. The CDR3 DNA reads TGTGCCAGCAGCCAAGAGAGCTCCTACGAGCAGTACTTC. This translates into CASSQESSYEQYF.

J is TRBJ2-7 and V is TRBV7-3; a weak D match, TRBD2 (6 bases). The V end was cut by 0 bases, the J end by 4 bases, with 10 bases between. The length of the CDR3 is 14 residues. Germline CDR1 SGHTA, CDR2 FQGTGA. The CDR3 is CASSLTSGYYEQYF. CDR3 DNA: TGTGCCAGCAGCTTAACTAGCGGTTATTACGAGCAGTACTTC. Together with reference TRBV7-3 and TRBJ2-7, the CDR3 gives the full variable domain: GAGVSQTPSNKVTEKGKYVELRCDPISGHTALYWYRQSLGQGPEFLIYFQGTGAADDSGLPNDRFFAVRPEGSVSTLKIQRTERGDSAVYLCASSLTSGYYEQYFGPGTRLTVT.

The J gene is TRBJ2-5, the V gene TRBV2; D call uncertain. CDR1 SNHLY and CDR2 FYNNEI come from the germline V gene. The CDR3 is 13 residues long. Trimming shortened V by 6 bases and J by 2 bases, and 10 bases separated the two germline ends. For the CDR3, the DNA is TGTGCCAGCAGGTACAGCCAACAAGAGACCCAGTACTTC. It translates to CASRYSQQETQYF.

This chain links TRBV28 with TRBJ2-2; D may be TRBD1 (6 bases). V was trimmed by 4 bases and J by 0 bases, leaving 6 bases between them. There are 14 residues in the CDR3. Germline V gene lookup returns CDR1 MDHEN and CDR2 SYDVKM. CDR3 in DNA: TGTGCCAGCAGTTGGACAGCGAACACCGGGGAGCTGTTTTTT. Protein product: CASSWTANTGELFF.

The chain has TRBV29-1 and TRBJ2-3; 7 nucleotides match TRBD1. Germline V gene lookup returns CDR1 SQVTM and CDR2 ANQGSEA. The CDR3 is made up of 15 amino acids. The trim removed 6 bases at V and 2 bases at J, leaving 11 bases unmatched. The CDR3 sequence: CSVRQGQRHTDTQYF. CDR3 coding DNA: TGCAGCGTGCGACAGGGACAGAGACACACAGATACGCAGTATTTT.

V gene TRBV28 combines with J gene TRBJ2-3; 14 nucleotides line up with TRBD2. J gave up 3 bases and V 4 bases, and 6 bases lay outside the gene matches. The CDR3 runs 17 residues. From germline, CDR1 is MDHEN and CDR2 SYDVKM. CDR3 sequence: CASSSGTSGSVTDTQYF. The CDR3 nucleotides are TGTGCCAGCAGTTCCGGGACTAGCGGGAGTGTGACAGATACGCAGTATTTT.

CDR3 sequence reads: CASSLSGGGNQPQHF. DNA for the CDR3: TGTGCCAGCAGCTTAAGTGGGGGAGGCAATCAGCCCCAGCATTTT. The chain has TRBV7-3 and TRBJ1-5; tentative D call: TRBD1 (5 bases). Germline V gene sequence: CDR1 SGHTA, CDR2 FQGTGA. This CDR3 region has 15 residues. V gave up 1 base and J gave up 2 bases, with 9 bases separating them.

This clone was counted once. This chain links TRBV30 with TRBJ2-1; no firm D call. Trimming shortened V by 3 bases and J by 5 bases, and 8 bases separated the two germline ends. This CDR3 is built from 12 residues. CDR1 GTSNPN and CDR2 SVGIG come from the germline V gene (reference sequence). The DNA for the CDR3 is TGTGCCTGGAGCCAGAACAACAATGAGCAGTTCTTC. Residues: CAWSQNNNEQFF.

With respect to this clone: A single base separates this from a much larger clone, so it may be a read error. The CDR3 region has the DNA TGTGCCAGCAGTGGGTTAGCGGGAGATGACACCTGGGAGCTGTTTTTT. Residues: CASSGLAGDDTWELFF. The chain employs TRBV6-1 and TRBJ2-2, with 9 bases that match TRBD2. Germline CDR1 is MNHNS and CDR2 is SASEGT. The CDR3 loop spans 16 amino acids.

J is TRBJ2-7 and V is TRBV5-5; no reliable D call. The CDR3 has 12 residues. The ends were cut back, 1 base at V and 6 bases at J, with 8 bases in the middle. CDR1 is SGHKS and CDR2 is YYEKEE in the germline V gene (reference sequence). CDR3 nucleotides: TGTGCCAGCAGCTTGTTGAACGTCGAGCAGTACTTC. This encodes CASSLLNVEQYF.

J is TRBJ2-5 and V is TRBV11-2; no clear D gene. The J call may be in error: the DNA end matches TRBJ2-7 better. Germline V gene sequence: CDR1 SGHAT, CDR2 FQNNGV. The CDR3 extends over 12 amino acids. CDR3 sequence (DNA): TGTGCCAGCAGCCCCCAAATGAACGAGCAGTACTTC. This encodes CASSPQMNEQYF.

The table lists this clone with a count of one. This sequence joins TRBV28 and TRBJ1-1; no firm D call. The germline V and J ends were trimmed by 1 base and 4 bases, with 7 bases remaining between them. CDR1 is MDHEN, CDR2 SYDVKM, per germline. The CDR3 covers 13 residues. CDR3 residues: CASSLLGSTEAFF. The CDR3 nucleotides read TGTGCCAGCAGTTTATTGGGCAGCACTGAAGCTTTCTTT. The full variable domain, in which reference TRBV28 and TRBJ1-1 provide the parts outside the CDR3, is DVKVTQSSRYLVKRTGEKVFLECVQDMDHENMFWYRQDPGLGLRLIYFSYDVKMKEKGDIPEGYSVSREKKERFSLILESASTNQTSMYLCASSLLGSTEAFFGQGTRLTVV.

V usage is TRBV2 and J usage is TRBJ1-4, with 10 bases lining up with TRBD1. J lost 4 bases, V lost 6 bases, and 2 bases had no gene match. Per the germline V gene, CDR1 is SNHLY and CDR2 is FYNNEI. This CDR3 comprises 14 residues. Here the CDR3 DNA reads TGTGCCAGCAGAGGGACAGGGGTTAATGAAAAACTGTTTTTT. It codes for CASRGTGVNEKLFF. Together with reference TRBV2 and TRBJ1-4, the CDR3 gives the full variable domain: EPEVTQTPSHQVTQMGQEVILRCVPISNHLYFYWYRQILGQKVEFLVSFYNNEISEKSEIFDDQFSVERPDGSNFTLKIRSTKLEDSAMYFCASRGTGVNEKLFFGSGTQLSVL.

CDR3: CASSPQGLGGYEQYF. The CDR3 nucleotides are TGTGCCAGCTCACCACAAGGACTAGGTGGGTACGAGCAGTACTTC. This chain uses TRBV18 with TRBJ2-7; TRBD2 agrees at 7 bases. The length of the CDR3 is 15 residues. The germline V gene encodes CDR1 KGHSH and CDR2 LQKENI. V trimming: 1 base; J trimming: 4 bases; junction bases outside the gene matches: 7.

The CDR3 DNA follows: TGTGCCAGCTCACCAGAAAAGGGGATTAGCACAGATACGCAGTATTTT. Residues: CASSPEKGISTDTQYF. This sequence joins TRBV18 and TRBJ2-3; D may be TRBD1 (5 bases). There are 16 residues in the CDR3. In germline, CDR1 is KGHSH, CDR2 LQKENI. Trimming removed 2 bases from V and 0 bases from J, with 12 bases in between.

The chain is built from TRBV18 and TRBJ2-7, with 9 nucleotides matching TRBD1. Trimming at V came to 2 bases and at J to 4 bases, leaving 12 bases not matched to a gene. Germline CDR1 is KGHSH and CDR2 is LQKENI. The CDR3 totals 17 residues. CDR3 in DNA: TGTGCCAGCTCACCAGGGACAGGGATTCGGAGGGGGTACGAGCAGTACTTC. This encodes CASSPGTGIRRGYEQYF.